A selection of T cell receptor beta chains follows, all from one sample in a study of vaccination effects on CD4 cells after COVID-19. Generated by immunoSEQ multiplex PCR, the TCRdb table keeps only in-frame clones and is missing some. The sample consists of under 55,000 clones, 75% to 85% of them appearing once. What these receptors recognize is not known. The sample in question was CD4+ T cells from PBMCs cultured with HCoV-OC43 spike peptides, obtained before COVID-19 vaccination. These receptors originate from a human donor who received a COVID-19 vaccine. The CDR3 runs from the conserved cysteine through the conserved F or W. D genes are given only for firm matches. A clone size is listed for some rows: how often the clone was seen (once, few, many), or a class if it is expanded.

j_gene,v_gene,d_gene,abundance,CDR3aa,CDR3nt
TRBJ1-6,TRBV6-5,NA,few,CASSRDADNSPLHF,TGTGCCAGCAGTAGGGACGCCGATAATTCACCCCTCCACTTT
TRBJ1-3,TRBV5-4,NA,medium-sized,CASSSQTVSSGNTIYF,TGTGCCAGCAGCTCGCAGACGGTGAGCTCTGGAAACACCATATATTTT
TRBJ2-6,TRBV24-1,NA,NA,CATSDTRSGANVLTF,TGTGCCACCAGTGATACCCGCTCTGGGGCCAACGTCCTGACTTTC
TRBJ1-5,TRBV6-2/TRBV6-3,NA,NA,CASSYLGVQPQHF,TGTGCCAGCAGTTATTTAGGGGTGCAGCCCCAGCATTTT
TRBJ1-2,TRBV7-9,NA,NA,CASSLSVPYYGYTF,TGTGCCAGCAGCTTAAGCGTTCCCTACTATGGCTACACCTTC
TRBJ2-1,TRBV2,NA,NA,CASRDRSYNEQFF,TGTGCCAGCAGGGACCGAAGCTACAATGAGCAGTTCTTC
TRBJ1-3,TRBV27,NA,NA,CASRRGSGNTIYF,TGTGCCAGCCGTAGGGGCTCTGGAAACACCATATATTTT
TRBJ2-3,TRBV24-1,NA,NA,CATSLGGTDTQYF,TGTGCCACCAGCCTTGGGGGCACAGATACGCAGTATTTT
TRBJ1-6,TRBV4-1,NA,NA,CASSQSGGRSDNSPLHF,TGCGCCAGCAGCCAATCCGGGGGCCGGTCGGATAATTCACCCCTCCACTTT
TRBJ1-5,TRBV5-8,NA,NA,CASRSHRRVFASNQPQHF,TGTGCCAGCCGATCCCACCGCAGGGTTTTCGCAAGCAATCAGCCCCAGCATTTT
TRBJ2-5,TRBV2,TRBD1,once,CASSRQGAKTQYF,TGTGCCAGCAGTCGACAGGGAGCTAAGACCCAGTACTTC
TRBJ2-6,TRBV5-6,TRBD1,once,CASSPRTGSVSGANVLTF,TGTGCCAGCAGCCCCAGGACAGGGTCGGTTTCTGGGGCCAACGTCCTGACTTTC
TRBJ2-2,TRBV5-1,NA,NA,CASGDPNTGELFF,TGCGCCTCGGGAGACCCGAACACCGGGGAGCTGTTTTTT
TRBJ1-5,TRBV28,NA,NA,CASRLDSLNQPQHF,TGTGCCAGCAGGCTTGACAGCCTCAATCAGCCCCAGCATTTT
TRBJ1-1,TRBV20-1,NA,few,CSAGLQAKPFF,TGCAGTGCGGGTTTGCAGGCCAAGCCTTTCTTT
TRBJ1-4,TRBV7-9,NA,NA,CASSFYKGEKLFF,TGTGCCAGCAGCTTTTACAAGGGGGAAAAACTGTTTTTT
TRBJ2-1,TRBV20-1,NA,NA,CSARDFNEQFF,TGCAGTGCTAGAGATTTTAATGAGCAGTTCTTC
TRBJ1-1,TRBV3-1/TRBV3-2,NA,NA,CASSSGDTEAFF,TGTGCCAGCAGCTCGGGGGACACTGAAGCTTTCTTT
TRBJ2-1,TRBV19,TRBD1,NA,CASSIDGQGYEQFF,TGTGCCAGTAGTATAGATGGACAGGGATATGAGCAGTTCTTC
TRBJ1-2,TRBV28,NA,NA,CASSLNYGYTF,TGTGCCAGCAGTCTGAACTATGGCTACACCTTC
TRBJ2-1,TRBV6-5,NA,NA,CASTRQSSYNEQFF,TGTGCCAGCACAAGACAGAGCTCCTACAATGAGCAGTTCTTC
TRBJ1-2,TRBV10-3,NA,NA,CAIREDRNYGYTF,TGTGCCATCAGGGAAGACAGGAACTATGGCTACACCTTC
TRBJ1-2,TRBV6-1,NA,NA,CASSEVGDDYGYTF,TGTGCCAGCAGTGAAGTTGGCGACGACTATGGCTACACCTTC
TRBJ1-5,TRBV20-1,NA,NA,CSASPFWETNQPQHF,TGCAGTGCTAGTCCTTTCTGGGAGACGAATCAGCCCCAGCATTTT
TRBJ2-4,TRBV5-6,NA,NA,CASSLGGAKLNIQYF,TGTGCCAGCAGCTTGGGCGGGGCGAAGTTAAACATTCAGTACTTC
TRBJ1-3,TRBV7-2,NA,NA,CASSLGADRNTIYF,TGTGCCAGCAGCTTAGGGGCAGACCGAAACACCATATATTTT
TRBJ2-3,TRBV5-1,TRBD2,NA,CASSLAGGGVSTDTQYF,TGCGCCAGCAGCTTGGCCGGCGGGGGGGTTAGCACAGATACGCAGTATTTT
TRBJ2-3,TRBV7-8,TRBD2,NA,CASSLSGGPRYF,TGTGCCAGCAGCCTAAGCGGGGGGCCCAGGTATTTT
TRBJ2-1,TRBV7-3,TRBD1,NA,CGTSGTGVHEQFF,TGTGGAACTTCAGGGACAGGGGTACATGAGCAGTTCTTC
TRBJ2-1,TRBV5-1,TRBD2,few,CASSLGTSSSNEQFF,TGCGCCAGCAGCTTGGGGACTAGTTCTTCCAATGAGCAGTTCTTC
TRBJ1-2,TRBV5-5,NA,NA,CASSLAQNYGYTF,TGTGCCAGCAGCTTGGCGCAGAACTATGGCTACACCTTC
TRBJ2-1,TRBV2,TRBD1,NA,CASSGDRGYNEQFF,TGTGCCAGCAGCGGGGACAGGGGATACAATGAGCAGTTCTTC
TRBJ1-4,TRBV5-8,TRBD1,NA,CASSHGTGSVEKLFF,TGTGCCAGCAGCCACGGGACAGGGAGCGTTGAAAAACTGTTTTTT
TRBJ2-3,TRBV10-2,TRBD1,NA,CASRDRGTDTQYF,TGCGCCAGCAGGGACAGGGGTACAGATACGCAGTATTTT
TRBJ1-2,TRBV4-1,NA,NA,CASSPDTGRANYGYTF,TGCGCCAGCAGCCCTGATACAGGCCGAGCTAACTATGGCTACACCTTC
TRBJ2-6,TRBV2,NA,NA,CASSPGLGANVLTF,TGTGCCAGCAGTCCAGGGCTCGGGGCCAACGTCCTGACTTTC
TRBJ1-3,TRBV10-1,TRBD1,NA,CASSRTGTGPDTIYF,TGCGCCAGCAGCCGAACCGGGACAGGGCCGGACACCATATATTTT
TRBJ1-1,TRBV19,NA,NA,CASSITGGLLNTEAFF,TGTGCCAGTAGTATTACGGGGGGTTTATTGAACACTGAAGCTTTCTTT
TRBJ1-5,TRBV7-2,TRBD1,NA,CASSPDRGRNQPQHF,TGTGCCAGCAGCCCGGACAGGGGCCGCAATCAGCCCCAGCATTTT
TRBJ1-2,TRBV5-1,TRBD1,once,CASSLGGGEMFYGYTF,TGCGCCAGCAGCTTGGGAGGGGGCGAAATGTTCTATGGCTACACCTTC
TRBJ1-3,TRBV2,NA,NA,CASSVFTANSGNTIYF,TGTGCCAGCAGTGTTTTTACAGCTAACTCTGGAAACACCATATATTTT